What follows are 3 T cell receptor beta chains derived from one specimen sequenced in a study of CD8+ T cells in alopecia areata. As for treatment: oral pan-JAK inhibitor, 5-10 mg twice daily. RNA was extracted and reverse transcribed into cDNA as the sequencing template. TCRdb keeps only in-frame clones here, not all; method: immunoSEQ multiplex PCR. Among 98,000 or so clones listed, 50% to 75% were seen once. The specimen was CD8+ T cells sorted from blood, collected at week 4, from a patient treated with tofacitinib. The receptors were sampled from a human donor with alopecia areata.

In regard to this clone: The sample carries other DNA sequences with the same CDR3. The chain combines TRBV30 with TRBJ2-1; D not resolved. The germline V gene has CDR1 GTSNPN and CDR2 SVGIG (reference sequence). This CDR3 is built from 12 residues. V lost 0 bases, J lost 3 bases, and 3 bases lay in between. CDR3 region: CAWSVSYNEQFF. The DNA for the CDR3 is TGTGCCTGGAGTGTAAGCTACAATGAGCAGTTCTTC.

Remarks on this clone: This sample also contains other DNA sequences that code for the same CDR3. The V gene is TRBV7-9, the J gene TRBJ2-7; D is unresolved. The CDR3 spans 12 residues. Germline lookup yields CDR1 SEHNR and CDR2 FQNEAQ (reference sequence). The germline V and J ends were trimmed by 0 bases and 5 bases, with 5 bases remaining between them. CDR3 region: CASSLARNEQYF. The CDR3 DNA reads as TGTGCCAGCAGCTTAGCGAGAAACGAGCAGTACTTC.

V is TRBV2 and J is TRBJ1-5; possible D gene TRBD1, 6 bases. This CDR3 region has 16 residues. Germline V lookup: CDR1 SNHLY, CDR2 FYNNEI. The V gene lost 2 bases and the J gene lost 6 bases, with 17 bases spanning the gap. CDR3 amino acids: CASSEFGGGAGQPQHF. The DNA of the CDR3 is TGTGCCAGCAGTGAATTCGGGGGCGGAGCGGGTCAGCCCCAGCATTTT.